Below, 14 T cell receptor beta chains from the same sample are listed, as sequenced in a study of blood T cell repertoires in COVID-19. Profiling relied on immunoSEQ multiplex PCR, and the TCRdb table lists in-frame clones only, not all of them. This sample has about 73,000 clones, with roughly 80% found just once. The sequenced material came from peripheral blood. Receptors were obtained from a man in his 70s with COVID-19, enrolled during active disease.

This chain connects TRBV5-1 to TRBJ2-7; 12 bases are a match to TRBD2. V shed 4 bases and J 4 bases; nucleotides not matched to a gene: 6. Germline CDR1 reads SGHRS; CDR2 reads YFSETQ. The CDR3 sequence is 15 residues long. CDR3 sequence reads: CASSPGLAGNYEQYF. In DNA form, the CDR3 reads TGCGCCAGCAGCCCTGGACTAGCGGGAAATTACGAGCAGTACTTC.

The V and J genes are TRBV7-3 and TRBJ2-2; D is perhaps TRBD2 (6 bases). This CDR3 is 15 amino acids long. V dropped 2 bases and J dropped 2 bases, with 9 bases sitting between them. Germline CDR1 reads SGHTA; CDR2 reads FQGTGA. Written as DNA, the CDR3 is TGTGCCAGCAGCTTATTGGGGACTAACACCGGGGAGCTGTTTTTT. The encoded protein is CASSLLGTNTGELFF.

The gene calls are TRBV5-5 and TRBJ1-2; no firm D call. V lost 2 bases and J lost 0, with 8 bases in between. CDR1 is SGHKS and CDR2 is YYEKEE in the germline V gene (reference sequence). CDR3 length: 14 residues. DNA of the CDR3: TGTGCCAGCAGCTTTCCAGGATCTAACTATGGCTACACCTTC. Amino acids: CASSFPGSNYGYTF.

This sequence joins TRBV4-2 and TRBJ2-2, with 10 positions matching TRBD1. Germline assignment: CDR1 LGHNA and CDR2 YNFKEQ. With 1 base clipped from V and 4 bases from J, the junction kept 9 bases outside the gene matches. The CDR3 has 18 amino acids. The CDR3 DNA follows: TGTGCCAGCAGCCAAGCTCCCGGGACAGGGGATATCACCGGGGAGCTGTTTTTT. Translated: CASSQAPGTGDITGELFF.

The chain links TRBV7-2 to TRBJ2-1, with D perhaps TRBD2 (5 bases). The germline gives CDR1 SGHTA, CDR2 FQGNSA. The V end was cut by 2 bases, the J end by 3 bases, with 11 bases between. The CDR3 runs 15 residues. CDR3 sequence: CASSLLSGYYNEQFF. The CDR3 DNA is TGTGCCAGCAGCTTATTAAGCGGATACTACAATGAGCAGTTCTTC.

To note about this clone: A junction end diverges from the germline sequence, so it may reflect a read error. The chain links TRBV12-3 or TRBV12-4 to TRBJ1-5; 10 bases line up with TRBD1. There are 13 residues in the CDR3. In DNA form, the CDR3 reads TGTGCCAGCAGCAGCGATGAGGGGGGACAGGGGACATTT. Protein product: CASSSDEGGQGTF.

As DNA, the CDR3 is TGTGCCAGCAAGCGAGGACGGGAGAGTGCCTACAATGAGCAGTTCTTC. It yields the protein CASKRGRESAYNEQFF. The V call is TRBV2, the J call TRBJ2-1, with a possible D match to TRBD2 (6 bases). The CDR3 has 16 amino acids. Germline loops: CDR1 SNHLY, CDR2 FYNNEI. V was pared by 7 bases and J by 2 bases, with 18 bases between. Together with reference TRBV2 and TRBJ2-1, the CDR3 gives the full variable domain: EPEVTQTPSHQVTQMGQEVILRCVPISNHLYFYWYRQILGQKVEFLVSFYNNEISEKSEIFDDQFSVERPDGSNFTLKIRSTKLEDSAMYFCASKRGRESAYNEQFFGPGTRLTVL.

This clone has a handful of counts. This rearrangement joins TRBV28 to TRBJ2-3; 10 bases agree with TRBD2. The trim removed 2 bases at V and 0 bases at J, leaving 11 bases unmatched. The CDR3 is 19 amino acids. The germline gives CDR1 MDHEN, CDR2 SYDVKM. The CDR3 region has the DNA TGTGCCAGCAGTTTAAAGCGGGAGGGCCCGTCCTCTAGCACAGATACGCAGTATTTT. Protein sequence: CASSLKREGPSSSTDTQYF. Drawing the rest from reference TRBV28 and TRBJ2-3, the complete variable domain is DVKVTQSSRYLVKRTGEKVFLECVQDMDHENMFWYRQDPGLGLRLIYFSYDVKMKEKGDIPEGYSVSREKKERFSLILESASTNQTSMYLCASSLKREGPSSSTDTQYFGPGTRLTVL.

This rearrangement joins TRBV5-4 to TRBJ2-5, with 7 bases fitting TRBD1. V gave up 3 bases and J gave up 4 bases; unmatched junction bases: 6. This CDR3 is built from 14 residues. Germline V gene lookup returns CDR1 SGHNT and CDR2 YYREEE (reference sequence). The CDR3 coding sequence is TGTGCCAGCAGCTCGAAAGGGGGCGGAGAGACCCAGTACTTC. Translated, it gives CASSSKGGGETQYF.

The chain is built from TRBV18 and TRBJ2-7; 7 nucleotides line up with TRBD1. CDR1 KGHSH and CDR2 LQKENI come from the germline V gene. V dropped 1 base and J dropped 5; count of bases not matched to a gene: 8. The CDR3 is 15 residues long. The DNA of the CDR3 is TGTGCCAGCTCACCACTCCTAGGACAGGCTGACGAGCAGTACTTC. Its translation is CASSPLLGQADEQYF.

This rearrangement joins TRBV28 to TRBJ2-6; tentatively, D is TRBD1 (6 bases). Germline V gives CDR1 MDHEN, CDR2 SYDVKM. The germline V and J ends were trimmed by 3 bases and 0 bases, with 15 bases remaining between them. The CDR3 runs 18 residues. This CDR3 reads CASSFLDRLSSGANVLTF. The CDR3 coding sequence is TGTGCCAGCAGTTTCCTGGACAGACTGAGCTCTGGGGCCAACGTCCTGACTTTC.

The chain is built from TRBV5-1 and TRBJ1-1; D might be TRBD1 (5 bases). The CDR3 runs 15 residues. The ends were cut back, 6 bases at V and 0 bases at J, with 15 bases in the middle. Germline CDR1 reads SGHRS; CDR2 reads YFSETQ. The CDR3 sequence is CASKPPRGLNTEAFF. CDR3 nucleotide sequence: TGCGCCAGCAAACCCCCAAGGGGTTTGAACACTGAAGCTTTCTTT.

This clone was recorded only once. This rearrangement joins TRBV29-1 to TRBJ1-1; a possible D gene is TRBD1 (5 bases). V dropped 2 bases and J dropped 0 bases, with 10 bases sitting between them. This CDR3 has 14 amino acids. The germline gives CDR1 SQVTM, CDR2 ANQGSEA. This CDR3 reads CSVESTEMNTEAFF. In nucleotides, the CDR3 is TGCAGCGTTGAATCGACAGAGATGAACACTGAAGCTTTCTTT. Complete variable domain (other parts from reference TRBV29-1 and TRBJ1-1): SAVISQKPSRDICQRGTSLTIQCQVDSQVTMMFWYRQQPGQSLTLIATANQGSEATYESGFVIDKFPISRPNLTFSTLTVSNMSPEDSSIYLCSVESTEMNTEAFFGQGTRLTVV.

The rearrangement uses TRBV19 and TRBJ1-5; D is ambiguous. The CDR3 length is 12 residues. Per germline, CDR1 LNHDA and CDR2 SQIVND (reference sequence). Trimming took 2 bases from V and 7 from J, leaving 6 bases between them. CDR3 DNA sequence: TGTGCCAGTAGTATACCCAGACAGCCCCAGCATTTT. Protein: CASSIPRQPQHF.